This paragraph covers one T cell receptor (beta chain) sequence. Its antigen is currently unknown. Sequenced by immunoSEQ multiplex PCR; TCRdb stores in-frame clones only, minus some. The profile shows about 440,000 clones, 90% of them singletons. This entry belongs to a study of Ad26.COV2.S vaccination and SARS-CoV-2 variants. Study-wide context: As a participant in COV1001, the donor was in the Ad26.COV2.S trial arm. Ad26.COV2.S was injected intramuscularly once or twice, 56 days apart.

Study-wide findings and caveats: Spike-specific TCR breadth was greater in vaccine than placebo recipients.

As to treatment: about 20 received Ad26.COV2.S at low or high dose, single or two shots; several received placebo; per-sample allocation not given. Collection of the samples took place on day 63 after the first injection of vaccine or placebo. Aged 18-55 years, donor was enrolled in Boston around 2020. J was trimmed by 2 bases and V by 6 bases; bases with no gene match: 13. The CDR3 length is 16 residues. The germline CDR1 and CDR2 sequences are ENHRY and SYGVKD. This material consisted of peripheral blood, taken in a trial of Ad26.COV2.S vaccine versus placebo. The receptor's source is a person between 18 and 65 years old who received the Ad26.COV2.S COVID-19 vaccine or a placebo. The chain couples TRBV10-3 to TRBJ2-7; 7 bases fit TRBD2. The CDR3 nucleotides read TGTGCCATCAGCCAAGCCTTAGCGGGTGGAACCTACGAGCAGTACTTC. Residues: CAISQALAGGTYEQYF.